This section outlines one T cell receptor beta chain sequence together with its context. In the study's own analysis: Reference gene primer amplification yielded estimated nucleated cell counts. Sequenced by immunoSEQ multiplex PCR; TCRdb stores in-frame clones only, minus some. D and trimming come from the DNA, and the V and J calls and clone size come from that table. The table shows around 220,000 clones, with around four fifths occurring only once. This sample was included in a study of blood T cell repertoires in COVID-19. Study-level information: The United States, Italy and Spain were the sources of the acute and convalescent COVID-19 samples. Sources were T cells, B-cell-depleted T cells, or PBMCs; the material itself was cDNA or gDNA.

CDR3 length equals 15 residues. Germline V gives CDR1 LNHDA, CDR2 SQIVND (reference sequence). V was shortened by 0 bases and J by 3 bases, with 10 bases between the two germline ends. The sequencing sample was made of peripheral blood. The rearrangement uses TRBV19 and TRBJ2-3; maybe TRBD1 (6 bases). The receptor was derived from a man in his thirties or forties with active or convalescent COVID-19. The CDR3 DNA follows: TGTGCCAGTAGTATAGAGGGGGCAGTGACAGATACGCAGTATTTT. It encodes CASSIEGAVTDTQYF.